The present T cell receptor beta chain was sequenced within a study of blood T cell repertoires in COVID-19. This clone was found a few times. Recruitment covered about 25 US areas and drew participants whose ages spanned roughly 18 to 95 years. The repertoire was sequenced with immunoSEQ multiplex PCR; TCRdb's copy has only in-frame clones and lacks some. The top ten clones hold roughly 1.1% of a sample with roughly 300,000 clones, 90% of them seen once. With 3 bases clipped from V and 0 bases from J, the junction kept 3 bases outside the gene matches. Germline CDR1 KGHSH, CDR2 LQKENI. The CDR3 runs 16 residues.

The clonotype comes from a woman in her twenties or thirties who had recovered from COVID-19. The V gene is TRBV18, the J gene TRBJ2-1; 9 bases line up with TRBD1. The sequenced sample consisted of PBMCs or T cells enriched from blood (not recorded which). As DNA, the CDR3 is TGTGCCAGCTCACCGGGACAGGGAAGCTCCTACAATGAGCAGTTCTTC. Translating it yields CASSPGQGSSYNEQFF.